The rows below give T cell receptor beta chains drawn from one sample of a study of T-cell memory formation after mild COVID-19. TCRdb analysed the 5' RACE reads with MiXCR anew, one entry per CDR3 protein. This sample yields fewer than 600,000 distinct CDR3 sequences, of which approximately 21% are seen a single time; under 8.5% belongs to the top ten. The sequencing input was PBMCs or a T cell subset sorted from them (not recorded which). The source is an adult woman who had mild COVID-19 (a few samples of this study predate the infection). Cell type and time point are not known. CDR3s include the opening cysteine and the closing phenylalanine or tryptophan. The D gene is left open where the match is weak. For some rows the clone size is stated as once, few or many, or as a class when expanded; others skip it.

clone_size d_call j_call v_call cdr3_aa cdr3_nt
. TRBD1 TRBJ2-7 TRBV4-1 CASSGRDRDFSYEQYF TGCGCCAGCAGCGGCCGGGACAGGGACTTCTCCTACGAGCAGTACTTC
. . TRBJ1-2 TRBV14 CASSQLTVNYGYTF TGTGCCAGCAGCCAGCTGACAGTCAACTATGGCTACACCTTC
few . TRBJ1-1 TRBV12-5 CASGLVIRNTEAFF TGTGCTAGTGGTTTGGTGATCAGGAACACTGAAGCTTTCTTT
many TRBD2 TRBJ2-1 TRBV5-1 CASSYSGTSSYNEQFF TGCGCCAGCAGCTATAGCGGGACCTCCTCCTACAATGAGCAGTTCTTC
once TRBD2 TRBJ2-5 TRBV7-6 CASSHWSASGRYGETQYF TGTGCCAGCAGCCATTGGTCGGCTAGCGGGAGGTACGGAGAGACCCAGTACTTC
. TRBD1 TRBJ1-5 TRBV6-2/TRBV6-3 CASSYRQGSNQPQHF TGTGCCAGCAGTTACCGACAGGGTAGCAATCAGCCCCAGCATTTT
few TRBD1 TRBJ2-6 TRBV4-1 CASSQRTGEMTSGANVLTF TGCGCCAGCAGCCAACGGACAGGGGAAATGACCTCTGGGGCCAACGTCCTGACTTTC
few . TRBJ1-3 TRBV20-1 CSAPGRGVGNTIYF TGCAGTGCTCCCGGGCGCGGGGTTGGAAACACCATATATTTT
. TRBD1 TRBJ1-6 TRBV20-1 CSAPGQGYNSPLHF TGCAGTGCGCCGGGACAGGGATATAATTCACCCCTCCACTTT
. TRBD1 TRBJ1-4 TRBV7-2 CASSPTGGREKLFF TGTGCCAGCAGCCCGACAGGGGGCCGGGAAAAACTGTTTTTT
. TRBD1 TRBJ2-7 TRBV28 CASRRTGRYEQYF TGTGCCAGCAGGCGGACAGGACGGTACGAGCAGTACTTC
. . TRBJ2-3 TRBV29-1 CSVYLITDTQYF TGCAGCGTCTACCTGATCACAGATACGCAGTATTTT
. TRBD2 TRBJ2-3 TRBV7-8 CASSSFRGGSTDTQYF TGTGCCAGCAGCTCCTTCCGGGGGGGTAGCACAGATACGCAGTATTTT
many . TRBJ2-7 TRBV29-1 CSVEDLTYEQYF TGCAGCGTTGAGGACCTAACCTACGAGCAGTACTTC